These T cell receptor beta chains were read from a single sample in a study of Ad26.COV2.S vaccination and SARS-CoV-2 variants. Clones were sequenced by immunoSEQ multiplex PCR, and TCRdb holds only the in-frame ones, with some missing. Of approximately 300,000 clones listed, about 82% are singletons. Sequencing used peripheral blood, obtained in a trial of Ad26.COV2.S vaccine versus placebo. Receptors originate from a person between 18 and 65 years old who received the Ad26.COV2.S COVID-19 vaccine or a placebo. The CDR3 runs from the conserved cysteine through the conserved F or W. A D gene is named only where the DNA matches it firmly. Only part of the rows carry a size: once, few, many, or a class if the clone is expanded.

TRBJ2-6 . TRBV28 TRBD1 TGTGCCAGCAGTTTAGGTGCAGGGGGAGGGGCCAACGTCCTGACTTTC CASSLGAGGGANVLTF
TRBJ2-1 . TRBV21-1 . . CASSKFEWAIGAVEQFF
TRBJ2-5 . TRBV6-1 . TGTGCCAGCAGTGAACCCTCCAGGGGCGCATCGAGAGAGACCCAGTACTTC CASSEPSRGASRETQYF
TRBJ2-5 . TRBV13 . TGTGCCAGCAGCTTAGCCTCCGGGACCCAAGAGACCCAGTACTTC CASSLASGTQETQYF
TRBJ1-2 . TRBV5-8 . TGTGCCAGCAGCTCCCGATTGCTGTCTATGAGCTACACCTTC CASSSRLLSMSYTF
TRBJ1-2 . TRBV19 TRBD1 TGTGCCAGTAGTCTGGGACAGGGCGATGGCTACACCTTC CASSLGQGDGYTF
TRBJ1-1 . TRBV5-4 . TGTGCCAGCAGCCCACAGGGAAACACTGAAGCTTTCTTT CASSPQGNTEAFF
TRBJ2-7 . TRBV19 TRBD1 TGTGCCAGTAGTATGACAGGGGGCGTGCACGAGCAGTACTTC CASSMTGGVHEQYF
TRBJ1-4 . TRBV29-1 TRBD1 TGCAGCGTCCTAGGACAGGGTGGTGAAAAACTGTTTTTT CSVLGQGGEKLFF
TRBJ1-5 many TRBV5-4 TRBD1 TGTGCCAGCAGCTTTCAGGGGGCAGGGCAGCCCCAGCATTTT CASSFQGAGQPQHF
TRBJ2-1 . TRBV5-1 TRBD1 TGCGCCAGCAGCGGACAGGGGCCCTACAATGAGCAGTTCTTC CASSGQGPYNEQFF
TRBJ2-1 . TRBV28 TRBD2 TGTGCCAGCAGTTTATCGAGCGGGGGGCCACACAATGAGCAGTTCTTC CASSLSSGGPHNEQFF
TRBJ2-3 . TRBV11-2 TRBD1 TGTGCCAGCAGCTCGCCGGGACAGGGGGCAAATACGCAGTATTTT CASSSPGQGANTQYF
TRBJ2-1 . TRBV25-1 . TGTGCCAGCAGTGAGTGGGGTCGACTCGGCATGGATGAGCAGTTCTTC CASSEWGRLGMDEQFF
TRBJ2-7 . TRBV3-1/TRBV3-2 TRBD1 TGTGCCAGCAGCCAATCCGGGACAGGGTCCTACGAGCAGTACTTC CASSQSGTGSYEQYF
TRBJ2-7 . TRBV11-1 TRBD1 TGTGCCAGCAGCTTACGTGCCGGGACAGGAGTCTACGAGCAGTACTTC CASSLRAGTGVYEQYF
TRBJ2-2 . TRBV28 . TGTGCCAGCAGTTCAACCGGGAGTCCCAACACCGGGGAGCTGTTTTTT CASSSTGSPNTGELFF
TRBJ1-1 . TRBV20-1 . TGCAGTGCTGAACAGCACACTGAAGCTTTCTTT CSAEQHTEAFF
TRBJ2-7 once TRBV21-1 . TGTGCCAGCAGCAAAGCGGGGGAAAGCTCCTACGAGCAGTACTTC CASSKAGESSYEQYF
TRBJ1-3 . TRBV7-3 . TGTGCCAGCAGCTTAACAGGGGGACCTGGAAACACCATATATTTT CASSLTGGPGNTIYF